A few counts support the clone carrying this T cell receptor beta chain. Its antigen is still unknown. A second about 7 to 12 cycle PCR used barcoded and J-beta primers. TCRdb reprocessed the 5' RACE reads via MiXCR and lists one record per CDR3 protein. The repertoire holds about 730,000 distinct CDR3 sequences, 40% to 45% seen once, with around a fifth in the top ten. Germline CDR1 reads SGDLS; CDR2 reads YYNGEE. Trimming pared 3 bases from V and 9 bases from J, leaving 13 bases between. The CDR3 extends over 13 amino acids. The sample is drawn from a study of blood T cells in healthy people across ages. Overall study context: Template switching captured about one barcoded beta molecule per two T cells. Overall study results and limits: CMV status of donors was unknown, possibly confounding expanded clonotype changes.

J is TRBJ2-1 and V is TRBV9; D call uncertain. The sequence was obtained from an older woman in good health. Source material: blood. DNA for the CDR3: TGTGCCAGCAGCGGGACCTTTACCGGTGAGCAGTTCTTC. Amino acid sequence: CASSGTFTGEQFF.